This T cell receptor beta chain was sequenced in a study of type 1 and type 2 diabetes patients. Study as a whole: Participants included type 1 and type 2 diabetes patients plus nondiabetic controls.

V gave up 10 bases and J gave up 4 bases, with 17 bases separating them. The CDR3 length is 14 residues. Notes on the study in general: With limited T2D and control samples, some T1D-only expanded clones may not be T1D-specific.

Genomic DNA was the PCR template. The TCR beta CDR3 region was amplified using 30 forward and 13 reverse primers. TCRdb reanalysed the multiplex PCR reads using MiXCR and keeps one entry per CDR3 protein. The data show 280,000 or so distinct CDR3 sequences, 40% to 50% seen once. Diabetic patients met standard criteria for type 1 or type 2 diabetes. Other autoimmune diseases and infections within the past four weeks excluded donors. Note on this clonotype: Its antigen remains unidentified.

The chain joins TRBV12-3 or TRBV12-4 to TRBJ2-1; perhaps TRBD2 as D (7 bases). The TCR originated in a man aged 18 to 30 with type 2 diabetes. The sequenced material came from peripheral blood mononuclear cells (PBMCs). The CDR3 nucleotides read TGTGCCACCTCATTTGGGGGGGCTTACAATGAGCAGTTCTTC. This encodes CATSFGGAYNEQFF.